Below, 30 T cell receptor beta chains from the same sample are listed, as sequenced in a study of T-cell reconstitution after alpha-beta-depleted transplantation in children. Library preparation (for TCRbeta) was performed with unique molecular identifiers. TCRdb fed the PCR reads into MiXCR, producing one record per CDR3 protein. This table holds a few hundred thousand distinct CDR3 sequences, about a tenth found once. Sequencing was performed on PBMCs from the stem cell graft donor, taken from the stem cell graft. All receptors derive from a human donor who donated a stem cell graft to a child with acute myeloid leukemia.

This clonotype occurred a few times. This sequence joins TRBV6-5 and TRBJ1-2; D perhaps matches TRBD1 (5 bases). V shed 0 bases and J shed 6 bases, with 14 bases lying between them. The CDR3 totals 15 residues. CDR1 MNHEY and CDR2 SVGAGI come from the germline V gene. The CDR3, as DNA: TGTGCCAGCAGTTACTCGGAGGGACGCCTCGATGGCTACACCTTC. Translating it yields CASSYSEGRLDGYTF.

The chain carries TRBV20-1 and TRBJ2-3; D unresolved. Germline V CDR1 and CDR2: DFQATT, SNEGSKA (reference sequence). Trimming cost V 3 bases and J 4 bases, with 20 bases left between them. The CDR3 has 16 residues. CDR3 nucleotides: TGCAGTGCTAGGGCAGGAAACCTCTTAGGCCCAGATACGCAGTATTTT. This gives the protein CSARAGNLLGPDTQYF.

This clonotype appeared a few times. The chain combines TRBV11-2 with TRBJ2-3; TRBD2 matches at 12 bases. Losses at the gene ends were 3 bases for V and 5 bases for J; bases not matched to a gene: 6. This CDR3 spans 16 amino acids. Germline loops: CDR1 SGHAT, CDR2 FQNNGV. This CDR3 is CASSLTSGSRIDTQYF. In nucleotides, the CDR3 is TGTGCCAGCAGCTTGACTAGCGGGAGTCGTATAGATACGCAGTATTTT.

This clonotype was counted ten times or more. V is TRBV6-5 and J is TRBJ1-3; D not certain. In germline, CDR1 is MNHEY, CDR2 SVGAGI. V lost 5 bases, J lost 0 bases, and 8 bases lay in between. CDR3 size: 14 residues. The CDR3 DNA follows: TGTGCCAGCAGTACCGACACCTCTGGAAACACCATATATTTT. Its protein product is CASSTDTSGNTIYF.

Turning to this clonotype: Since no conserved phenylalanine or tryptophan closes the CDR3, a read error is the likely cause. This sequence joins TRBV11-2 and TRBJ2-7; the match to TRBD2 covers 9 bases. This CDR3 is 18 amino acids long. Germline CDR1 reads SGHAT; CDR2 reads FQNNGV. The J segment lost 2 bases and the V segment lost 5 bases, leaving 16 bases of the junction unmatched. The CDR3 DNA reads TGTGCCAGCAGCCAACGAGCGGGAGGTGCGATACAAACCTACGAGCAGTACATC. It specifies CASSQRAGGAIQTYEQYI.

This clonotype turned up a few times. The chain is built from TRBV2 and TRBJ2-5, with D unresolved. Germline V gives CDR1 SNHLY, CDR2 FYNNEI. CDR3 length equals 13 residues. V was pared by 9 bases and J by 5 bases, with 16 bases between. CDR3 sequence (DNA): TGTGCCAGTCTCGGGCCGGCGAGGGAGACCCAGTACTTC. Protein sequence: CASLGPARETQYF.

In its sample, this clonotype was seen a few times. The chain couples TRBV6-2 or TRBV6-3 to TRBJ2-3, with 8 bases identical to TRBD2. CDR1 MNHEY and CDR2 SVGEGT come from the germline V gene. The CDR3 sequence is 16 residues long. V trimming: 6 bases; J trimming: 5 bases; junction bases outside the gene matches: 13. CDR3 region: CASSGLWAGGGDTQYF. In DNA, the CDR3 is TGTGCCAGCAGCGGGCTATGGGCGGGAGGTGGAGATACGCAGTATTTT.

The chain has TRBV7-2 and TRBJ2-4, with D hard to call. The CDR3 has 15 amino acids. Germline values: CDR1 SGHTA, CDR2 FQGNSA. Trimming stripped 5 bases from V and 3 bases from J, with 14 bases between. The CDR3 reads CASSVLSRNKNIQYF. CDR3 DNA: TGTGCCAGCAGCGTCCTTTCGAGAAACAAAAACATTCAGTACTTC.

This chain connects TRBV4-3 to TRBJ2-7; D is perhaps TRBD2 (5 bases). Looked up from germline, CDR1 is LGHNA and CDR2 is YSLEER. CDR3 length equals 14 residues. The germline V and J ends were trimmed by 0 bases and 2 bases, with 8 bases remaining between them. The CDR3 DNA is TGCGCCAGCAGCCAAGAGTCCGGGGCCTACGAGCAGTACTTC. Protein sequence: CASSQESGAYEQYF.

The V gene is TRBV5-1, the J gene TRBJ2-1; 13 bases map to TRBD2. The ends lost 4 bases at V and 14 bases at J; junction bases unmatched: 6. Germline assignment: CDR1 SGHRS and CDR2 YFSETQ. The CDR3 is 13 amino acids. The CDR3 DNA sequence: TGCGCCAGCAGCACCGGGACTAGCGGGATGGAGTTCTTC. Translated, it gives CASSTGTSGMEFF.

J is TRBJ2-5 and V is TRBV11-2; no firm D call. Trimming left V 0 bases short and J 5 bases short, with 13 bases between. Germline V gene data show CDR1 as SGHAT and CDR2 as FQNNGV. The CDR3 length is 15 residues. As DNA, the CDR3 is TGTGCCAGCAGCTTAGATCGCGGCCGCCGGGAGACCCAGTACTTC. Its translation is CASSLDRGRRETQYF. Drawing the rest from reference TRBV11-2 and TRBJ2-5, the complete variable domain is EAGVAQSPRYKIIEKRQSVAFWCNPISGHATLYWYQQILGQGPKLLIQFQNNGVVDDSQLPKDRFSAERLKGVDSTLKIQPAKLEDSAVYLCASSLDRGRRETQYFGPGTRLLVL.

This chain connects TRBV12-3 or TRBV12-4 to TRBJ2-1; maybe TRBD1 (6 bases). Trimming shortened V by 4 bases and J by 0 bases, and 10 bases separated the two germline ends. The CDR3 is 15 residues long. CDR3 in DNA: TGTGCCAGCAGTTCAGTAGGGGGCTCCTACAATGAGCAGTTCTTC. This codes for CASSSVGGSYNEQFF.

This clonotype was counted at least ten times. V usage is TRBV6-2 or TRBV6-3 and J usage is TRBJ2-3; TRBD1 aligns across 7 bases. The length of the CDR3 is 14 residues. Germline V gene data show CDR1 as MNHEY and CDR2 as SVGEGT. J lost 4 bases, V lost 6 bases, and 7 bases had no gene match. The CDR3 DNA follows: TGTGCCAGCAGACGAGGGGGCGGCTCAGATACGCAGTATTTT. Its translation is CASRRGGGSDTQYF.

This clonotype showed up just a few times. The rearrangement uses TRBV12-3 or TRBV12-4 and TRBJ2-7; no definite D call. The length of the CDR3 is 13 residues. The V gene lost 5 bases and the J gene lost 3 bases, with 11 bases spanning the gap. CDR3 DNA: TGTGCCAGCAGTCTAAGCGACCGCTACGAGCAGTACTTC. Translated, it gives CASSLSDRYEQYF.

The sample holds a few counts of this clonotype. V and J are TRBV6-4 and TRBJ2-1; 9 bases agree with TRBD1. CDR1 is MRHNA, CDR2 SNTAGT, per germline. The V and J ends lost 3 bases and 8 bases, in that order; junction bases with no gene match: 8. This CDR3 has 15 residues. The CDR3 coding sequence is TGTGCCAGCAGTGAGCGGGACAGGGAATCGGATGAGCAGTTCTTC. It translates to CASSERDRESDEQFF.

This clonotype was detected ten times or more. This chain links TRBV10-3 with TRBJ2-7; D may match TRBD1 or TRBD2 (5 bases each). The CDR3 has 13 amino acids. Germline assignment: CDR1 ENHRY and CDR2 SYGVKD. Trimming left V 2 bases short and J 2 bases short, with 7 bases between. The CDR3 here is CAISERGAYEQYV. The DNA for the CDR3 is TGTGCCATCAGTGAGAGGGGAGCCTACGAGCAGTACGTC.

This clonotype has just a few counts. The chain links TRBV7-2 to TRBJ2-7, with 9 bases aligning to TRBD2. Trimming at V came to 10 bases and at J to 0 bases, leaving 4 bases not matched to a gene. CDR3 length: 13 amino acids. CDR1 is SGHTA, CDR2 FQGNSA, per germline. The CDR3 protein is CATNSGSSYEQYF. DNA for the CDR3: TGTGCCACAAATAGCGGGAGCTCCTACGAGCAGTACTTC.

In its sample, this clonotype was seen a few times. The V gene is TRBV12-3 or TRBV12-4, the J gene TRBJ2-2, with TRBD2 matching 7 bases. The CDR3 extends over 17 amino acids. The V and J ends lost 3 bases and 0 bases, in that order; junction bases with no gene match: 7. The DNA of the CDR3 is TGTGCCAGCAGTTTCGGGGGAGGGCTTGCGAACACCGGGGAGCTGTTTTTT. It specifies CASSFGGGLANTGELFF.

This clonotype was observed a handful of times. The rearrangement uses TRBV12-3 or TRBV12-4 and TRBJ2-2; D may be TRBD1 or TRBD2 (5 bases each). V was cut by 5 bases and J by 14 bases, with 15 bases left in between. This CDR3 region has 12 residues. The CDR3 DNA sequence: TGTGCCAGCAGTATGGGGCAGGGAGCCCTGTTTTTT. This encodes CASSMGQGALFF.

This clonotype has at least ten counts. The V call is TRBV5-1, the J call TRBJ2-7; 7 nucleotides line up with TRBD2. Germline V gene sequence: CDR1 SGHRS, CDR2 YFSETQ. V lost 3 bases and J lost 2; bases outside the gene matches: 8. CDR3 length equals 15 residues. In DNA form, the CDR3 reads TGCGCCAGCAGCTCTGGTGGTGGGAGGGCCTACGAGCAGTACTTC. Protein sequence: CASSSGGGRAYEQYF.

CDR3 protein: CATSRDPTNTGELFF. The CDR3 nucleotides are TGTGCCACCAGCAGAGACCCCACGAACACCGGGGAGCTGTTTTTT. J is TRBJ2-2 and V is TRBV15, with D unclear. From germline, CDR1 is LNHNV and CDR2 YYDKDF (reference sequence). This CDR3 comprises 15 residues. The ends were cut back, 0 bases at V and 0 bases at J, with 5 bases in the middle.

This clonotype was counted between two and nine times. The chain employs TRBV6-1 and TRBJ1-2; maybe TRBD1 (5 bases). Germline V gene lookup returns CDR1 MNHNS and CDR2 SASEGT. V dropped 8 bases and J dropped 3 bases, with 22 bases sitting between them. CDR3 length: 16 residues. CDR3 sequence (DNA): TGTGCCAGCTTTGGGCTGTCGGGACCGACGGACTATGGCTACACCTTC. Encoded protein: CASFGLSGPTDYGYTF.

The chain recombines TRBV20-1 with TRBJ1-6; perhaps TRBD1 as D (5 bases). Per the germline V gene, CDR1 is DFQATT and CDR2 is SNEGSKA (reference sequence). The CDR3 length is 14 residues. Trimming took off 0 bases at V and 14 bases at J, with 17 bases between the two ends. The CDR3 nucleotides are TGCAGTGCTAGAGAAGGAGGGGCCCGTGATTCCCTCCACTTT. Amino acid sequence: CSAREGGARDSLHF.

This clonotype was detected a few times. The rearrangement uses TRBV6-2 or TRBV6-3 and TRBJ2-1, with D unresolved. CDR3 length: 15 residues. The V and J ends lost 2 bases and 0 bases respectively, with 8 bases between them. The germline CDR1 and CDR2 sequences are MNHEY and SVGEGT. The CDR3 DNA reads TGTGCCAGCAGTTACAGTGAAAGCTCCTACAATGAGCAGTTCTTC. Protein product: CASSYSESSYNEQFF.

This clonotype has a handful of counts. The genes are TRBV2 and TRBJ1-3; no clear D. Germline V gene lookup returns CDR1 SNHLY and CDR2 FYNNEI. The CDR3 extends over 13 amino acids. V dropped 7 bases and J dropped 3 bases, with 10 bases sitting between them. The CDR3 loop is CASTGGGGNTIYF. As DNA, the CDR3 is TGTGCCAGCACTGGAGGTGGTGGAAACACCATATATTTT.

The sample holds a few counts of this clonotype. V usage is TRBV20-1 and J usage is TRBJ2-4; D is unclear. The germline V gene has CDR1 DFQATT and CDR2 SNEGSKA (reference sequence). Trimming left V 3 bases short and J 4 bases short, with 7 bases between. There are 12 residues in the CDR3. The CDR3 reads CSASDQKNIQYF. CDR3 coding DNA: TGCAGTGCTAGTGACCAGAAAAACATTCAGTACTTC.

This clonotype is medium-sized (0.01 to 0.1%) in the sample. The chain is built from TRBV5-4 and TRBJ1-3, with a possible D match to TRBD1 (6 bases). CDR1 and CDR2 from the germline V gene are SGHNT and YYREEE (reference sequence). V was shortened by 3 bases and J by 6 bases, with 13 bases between the two germline ends. CDR3 length: 14 amino acids. The CDR3 reads CASSSWTEKNTIYF. CDR3 sequence (DNA): TGTGCCAGCAGCTCCTGGACAGAGAAAAACACCATATATTTT.

The chain carries TRBV9 and TRBJ1-2; D may be TRBD1 (5 bases). Trimming left V 3 bases short and J 1 base short, with 22 bases between. The V gene's germline CDR1 is SGDLS and CDR2 YYNGEE. The CDR3 runs 18 residues. CDR3 amino acids: CASSGGSGVRGNNYGYTF. The DNA for the CDR3 is TGTGCCAGCAGCGGAGGATCGGGGGTGAGGGGCAATAACTATGGCTACACCTTC. The full variable domain, rest sourced from reference TRBV9 and TRBJ1-2, is DSGVTQTPKHLITATGQRVTLRCSPRSGDLSVYWYQQSLDQGLQFLIQYYNGEERAKGNILERFSAQQFPDLHSELNLSSLELGDSALYFCASSGGSGVRGNNYGYTFGSGTRLTVV.

The chain employs TRBV7-2 and TRBJ1-5, with unresolved D. The V gene's germline CDR1 is SGHTA and CDR2 FQGNSA. Trimming shortened V by 1 base and J by 5 bases, and 6 bases separated the two germline ends. This CDR3 is 13 amino acids long. The CDR3 nucleotides are TGTGCCAGCAGCTTAGATTGGGATCAGCCCCAGCATTTT. Protein: CASSLDWDQPQHF.

This clonotype was detected many times. V and J are TRBV12-3 or TRBV12-4 and TRBJ1-1, with D perhaps TRBD1 (5 bases). Deletions cut 6 bases from V and 4 bases from J, with 12 bases between. The length of the CDR3 is 13 residues. Here the CDR3 DNA reads TGTGCCAGCAGGTGGGGGGAGGGCACTGAAGCTTTCTTT. It encodes CASRWGEGTEAFF.